This T cell receptor beta chain was found in a study of blood T cell repertoires in COVID-19 (dated by TCRdb to the early 2020s). Turning to the overall study: Samples from collaborators originated in the United States, Italy and Spain and spanned both the acute and convalescent phases of COVID-19. The prospective study material was composed of cDNA or gDNA derived from T cells, B-cell-depleted T cells, or PBMCs. Deeply sampled blood TCRbeta repertoires from subjects exposed to, actively infected with, or recovered from COVID-19 were included in the dataset. The repertoires were released in a freely available public database meant as a resource for research on the immune response to SARS-CoV-2. The samples were drawn from two sources: the first 160 participants of the ongoing ImmuneRACE study, and 950 to 1,500 subjects contributed by 6 global collaborators. A de-identified subject ID, COVID-19 status, age in years and sex were almost always included in the sample metadata. HLA class I and class II types, where available, came from metadata supplied by the sample provider rather than from assay-based typing.

About this clone: Its recognized antigen is unknown. The sample holds no much larger clone one base away, and base qualities are not on file.

Enrolling through a virtual design, the prospective study's participants ranged in age from roughly 18 to 90 years and lived across approximately 25 United States geographic areas. In the prospective study, participants were assigned to cohorts based on the clinical history participants reported in a screening survey and a study questionnaire. ImmuneRACE Cohort 3 recovered participants were defined by two consecutive negative NP/OP PCR tests, healthcare professional clearance, or symptom resolution. Mobile phlebotomists in the prospective study collected whole blood, serum and a nasopharyngeal or oropharyngeal swab from every participant. Participants in the prospective study had the option to provide additional blood draws and questionnaires over a roughly two-month period. Prospective study blood samples were shipped either frozen or at room temperature before DNA extraction. TCRbeta CDR3 regions were amplified from genomic DNA using the immunoSEQ Assay, a bias-controlled multiplex PCR. The original pipeline was this. The number of nucleated cells in each sample was estimated from the amplification of reference gene primers within the assay. To quantify the absolute abundance of each unique TCRbeta CDR3 rearrangement, sequence reads were collapsed and filtered. Productive Simpson clonality was computed per sample as the square root of Simpson's diversity index over productive rearrangements. Held by TCRdb, this immuneACCESS table contains in-frame sequences only and omits some clones. Under half of the omission traces to an unresolved V gene where checked; the cause of the rest is unknown. The V and J calls and clone size are taken from that table; D and trimming were inferred from the DNA. Here the sample has about 220,000 clones; roughly four fifths occur a single time. In total, the top ten clones hold roughly 3.5% of the sample.

What the authors observed across the whole study: How much clinical and demographic metadata was included differed by source and by participant, and the metadata was provided uncurated.

Sequenced material: PBMCs or T cells enriched from blood (not recorded which). The receptor was isolated from a woman in her fifties or sixties who had recovered from COVID-19.

The bases read TGTGCCAGCAGCTTCACAGGTCCTGGAAACACCATATATTTT. This gives the protein CASSFTGPGNTIYF. The chain couples TRBV7-2 to TRBJ1-3; the D gene is perhaps TRBD1, from 5 matching bases. The CDR1 and CDR2 encoded by the germline V gene are SGHTA and FQGNSA. The V and J ends are trimmed by 3 bases and 2 bases, leaving 8 bases between them. There are 14 amino acids in the CDR3, from cysteine to phenylalanine inclusive. Only the CDR3 portion is preserved as DNA: 42 bases, with reading frame beginning at the first base.